This TCR beta chain was captured in a study of blood T cell repertoires in COVID-19. Study information: T cells, B-cell-depleted T cells, or PBMCs provided the cDNA or gDNA that served as material.

This clone occurred once. Under the authors' procedure: The authors estimated nucleated cell counts from reference gene primer amplification. TCRdb's table, derived via immunoSEQ multiplex PCR, lists solely in-frame clones and lacks some. V and J calls and clone size are copied from that table; D and trimming were computed from the DNA. The sample consists of about 160,000 clones, approximately 81% of them appearing once. The V gene's germline CDR1 is SGHDT and CDR2 YYEEEE. Deletions cut 3 bases from V and 2 bases from J, with 8 bases between. The CDR3 has 13 residues. The V gene is TRBV5-6, the J gene TRBJ2-5; the D gene is possibly TRBD1 (6 bases). Sequencing was done on a sample of peripheral blood. This clonotype was obtained from a man aged 35-49 years with acute or convalescent COVID-19. The CDR3 bases are TGTGCCAGCAGCTCGGGACATCAAGAGACCCAGTACTTC. Protein product: CASSSGHQETQYF.